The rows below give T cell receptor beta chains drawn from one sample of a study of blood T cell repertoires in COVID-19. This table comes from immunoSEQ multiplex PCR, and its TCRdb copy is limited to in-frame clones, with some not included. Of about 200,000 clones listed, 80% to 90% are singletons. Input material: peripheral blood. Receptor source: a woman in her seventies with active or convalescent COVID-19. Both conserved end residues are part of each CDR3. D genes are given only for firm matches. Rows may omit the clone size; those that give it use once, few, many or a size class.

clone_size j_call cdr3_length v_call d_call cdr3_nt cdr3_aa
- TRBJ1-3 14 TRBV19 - TGTGCCAGTACCCCCGCCACAGGGGGAAACACCATATATTTT CASTPATGGNTIYF
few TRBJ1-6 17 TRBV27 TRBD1 TGTGCCAGCAGTTCATTCGATATTGACAGGGGATATTCACCCCTCCACTTT CASSSFDIDRGYSPLHF
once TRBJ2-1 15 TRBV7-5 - TGTGTCAGAAGCAAGGCGGGAGGGGTTAACTATGAGCAGTTCTTC CVRSKAGGVNYEQFF
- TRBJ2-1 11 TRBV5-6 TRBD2 TGTGCCAGCAGCTGGACTAGGGAACAGTTCTTC CASSWTREQFF
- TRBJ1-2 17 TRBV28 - TGTGCCAGCAGTTTGGCCCCGGAGATGGCGTCGGGCTATGGCTACACCTTC CASSLAPEMASGYGYTF
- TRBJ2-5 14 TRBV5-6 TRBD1 TGTGCCAGCAGCTTGCGACAGGGCACGGAGACCCAGTACTTC CASSLRQGTETQYF
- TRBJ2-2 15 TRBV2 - TGTGCCAGCAGAGCTCGGCCCGGAGATGGCGGGGAGCTGTTTTTT CASRARPGDGGELFF
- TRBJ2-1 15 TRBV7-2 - TGTGCCAGCAGCTTAGCGGGGAGCTCCTACAATGAGCAGTTCTTC CASSLAGSSYNEQFF
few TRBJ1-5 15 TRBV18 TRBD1 TGTGCCAGCTCACGCCAGGGGGATAGCAATCAGCCCCAGCATTTT CASSRQGDSNQPQHF
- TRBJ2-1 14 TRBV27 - TGTGCCAGCAGTCCCAGGGGTCCCTACAATGAGCAGTTCTTC CASSPRGPYNEQFF
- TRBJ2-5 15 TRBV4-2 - TGTGCCAGCAGCCAAGAATCCCGCGGGTGGGAGACCCAGTACTTC CASSQESRGWETQYF
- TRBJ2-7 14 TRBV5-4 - TGTGCCAGCAGCTTGGAGGGGACACCTTACGAGCAGTACTTC CASSLEGTPYEQYF
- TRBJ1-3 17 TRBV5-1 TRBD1 TGCGCCAGCAGCTGGGGACAGCCTGGGTCGATAGGAAACACCATATATTTT CASSWGQPGSIGNTIYF
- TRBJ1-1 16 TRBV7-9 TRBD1 TGTGCCAGCAGCTTAGGGGTGACAGGGTCGATCACTGAAGCTTTCTTT CASSLGVTGSITEAFF
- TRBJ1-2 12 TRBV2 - TGTGCCAGCATTGGGGGGGTCTATGGCTACACCTTC CASIGGVYGYTF
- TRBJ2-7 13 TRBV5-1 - TGCGCCAGCAGCTTATCCCAGACCTACGAGCAGTACTTC CASSLSQTYEQYF
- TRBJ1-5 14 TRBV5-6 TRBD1 TGTGCCAGCAGCTTTGACAGGGGGCCTCAGCCCCAGCATTTT CASSFDRGPQPQHF
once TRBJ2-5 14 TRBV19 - TGTGCCAGTAGTCCAGGGTCTAGGTCACAGACCCAGTACTTC CASSPGSRSQTQYF
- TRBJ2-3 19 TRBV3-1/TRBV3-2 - TGTGCCAGCAGCCAAGTTTGGAGGGGGGGAGTATCTAGCACAGATACGCAGTATTTT CASSQVWRGGVSSTDTQYF
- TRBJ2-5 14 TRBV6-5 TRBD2 TGTGCCAGCAGTCCGGAAGCGGGGGCCGAGACCCAGTACTTC CASSPEAGAETQYF
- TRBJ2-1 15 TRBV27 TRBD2 TGTGCCAGCAGTTTACTAGCGGGAGTCTTCAATGAGCAGTTCTTC CASSLLAGVFNEQFF
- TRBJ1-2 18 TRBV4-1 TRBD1 TGCGCCAGCAGCCAAGGAGGACAGGGCCTAATACGGGACTATGGCTACACCTTC CASSQGGQGLIRDYGYTF
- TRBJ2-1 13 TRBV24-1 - TGTGCCACCAGTGGAATAATCGGGAATGAGCAGTTCTTC CATSGIIGNEQFF
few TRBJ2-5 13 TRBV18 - TGTGCCAGCTCACCACCCTCAGTTGAGACCCAGTACTTC CASSPPSVETQYF
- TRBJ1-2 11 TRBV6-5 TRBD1 TGTGCCAGCGGACAGGGGGATGGCTACACCTTC CASGQGDGYTF
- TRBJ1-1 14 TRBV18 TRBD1 TGTGCCAGCTCACTACAGGGGGCGTCGGCGCGGGCTTTCTTT CASSLQGASARAFF
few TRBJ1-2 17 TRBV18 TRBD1 TGTGCCAGCTCAACCGGGACAGGGGGCGCCGGGGACTATGGCTACACCTTC CASSTGTGGAGDYGYTF
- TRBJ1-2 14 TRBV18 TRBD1 TGTGCCAGCTCACCAGCGGGACAGCTATACGGCTACACCTTC CASSPAGQLYGYTF
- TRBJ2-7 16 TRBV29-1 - TGCAGCGTTGGGCCTGACAGGACAGTCTCTACCTACGAGCAGTACTTC CSVGPDRTVSTYEQYF
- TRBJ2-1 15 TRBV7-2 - TGTGCCAGCAGCTCTCGGTCCGGGGGAAACAATGAGCAGTTCTTC CASSSRSGGNNEQFF
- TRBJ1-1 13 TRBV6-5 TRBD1 TGTGCCAGCCACAGGGGTACGAACACTGAAGCTTTCTTT CASHRGTNTEAFF
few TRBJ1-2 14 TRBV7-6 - TGTGCCACCCACGGGCGAACAGGTCCCCCTGGCTACACCTTC CATHGRTGPPGYTF
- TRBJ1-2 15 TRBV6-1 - TGTGCCAGCAGTGAAGCGTCATCTGGGCGGGATGGCTACACCTTC CASSEASSGRDGYTF
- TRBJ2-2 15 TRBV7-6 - TGTGCCAGCAGCTTGAGACAGGGGAGGGGCGGGGAGCTGTTTTTT CASSLRQGRGGELFF
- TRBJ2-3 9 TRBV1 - TGCACCAGCAGCCAGGGGCCAAATTTT CTSSQGPNF
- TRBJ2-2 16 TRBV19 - TGTGCCAGTACATCCATTCCGGGGAGAAACACCGGGGAGCTGTTTTTT CASTSIPGRNTGELFF
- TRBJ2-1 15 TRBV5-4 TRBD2 TGTGCCAGCAGCTTGGGCGGGAGGGCCTTGTTTGAGCAGTTCTTC CASSLGGRALFEQFF
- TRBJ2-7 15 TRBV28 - TGTGCCAGCAGTTCCCCGGGGAGGGGGTCCTACGAGCAGTACTTC CASSSPGRGSYEQYF
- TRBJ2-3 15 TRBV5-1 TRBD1 TGCGCCAGCAGCAACCCGACAGGGTTCACAGATACGCAGTATTTT CASSNPTGFTDTQYF
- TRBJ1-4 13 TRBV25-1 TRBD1 TGTGCCAGCAGTGCACAGGGGGCTGAAAAACTGTTTTTT CASSAQGAEKLFF
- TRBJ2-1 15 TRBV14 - TGTGCCAGCAGCCTCTGGAGGGAAGTGGGCGATGAGCAGTTCTTC CASSLWREVGDEQFF
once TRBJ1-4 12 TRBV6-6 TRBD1 TGTGCCAGCAGCCCAGGGGGCAGAAAACTGTTTTTT CASSPGGRKLFF
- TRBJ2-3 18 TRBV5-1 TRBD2 TGCGCCAGCAGGGAACTAGCGGGAGGGTTAGCCAGCACAGATACGCAGTATTTT CASRELAGGLASTDTQYF
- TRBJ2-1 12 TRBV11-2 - TGTGCCAGCAGCCAACAGGGTCTTGAGCAGTTCTTC CASSQQGLEQFF
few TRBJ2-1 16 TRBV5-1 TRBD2 TGCGCCAGCAGCTTGGAGGGCGGGAGCTCCTACAATGAGCAGTTCTTC CASSLEGGSSYNEQFF
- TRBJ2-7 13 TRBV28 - TGTGCCAGCACCCCCAATTCTAGATACGAGCAGTACTTC CASTPNSRYEQYF
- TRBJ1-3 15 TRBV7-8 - TGTGCCAGCAGCTTAGGCAGGGCTCCTGAAAACACCATATATTTT CASSLGRAPENTIYF
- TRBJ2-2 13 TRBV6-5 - TGTGCCAGCAGTCCCAGGGGTCCCGGGGAGCTGTTTTTT CASSPRGPGELFF
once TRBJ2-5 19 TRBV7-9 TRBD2 TGTGCCAGCAGCCCTGGCGGGACTAGCGGGAGGATTGGTGGAGAGACCCAGTACTTC CASSPGGTSGRIGGETQYF
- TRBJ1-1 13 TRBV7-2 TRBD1 TGTGCCAGCAGCTTAGGACAGGGGACTGAAGCTTTCTTT CASSLGQGTEAFF
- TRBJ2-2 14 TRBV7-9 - TGTGCCAGCAGCTTAATACAGATAGCCGGGGAGCTGTTTTTT CASSLIQIAGELFF
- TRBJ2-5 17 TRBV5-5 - TGTGCCAGCAGCTTGTTCGGGACTCCGGGGAGGCGGGAGACCCAGTACTTC CASSLFGTPGRRETQYF
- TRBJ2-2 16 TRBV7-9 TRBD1 TGTGCCAGCAGCTTAGCGCAGGGGGCGCCGGCCGGGGAGCTGTTTTTT CASSLAQGAPAGELFF
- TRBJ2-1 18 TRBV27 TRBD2 TGTGCCAGCAGTTCCCTCCCCAAGACTAGCGCAACCTACAATGAGCAGTTCTTC CASSSLPKTSATYNEQFF
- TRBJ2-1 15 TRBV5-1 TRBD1 TGCGCCAGCAGCTTGGCGACAGGGGTTGTAAGTGAGCAGTTCTTC CASSLATGVVSEQFF
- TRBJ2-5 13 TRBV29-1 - TGCAGCGTTGGGGGGACTCCTCAAGAGACCCAGTACTTC CSVGGTPQETQYF
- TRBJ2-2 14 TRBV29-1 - TGCAGCGTTGAACTAGCCTCGAACACCGGGGAGCTGTTTTTT CSVELASNTGELFF
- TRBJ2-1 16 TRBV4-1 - TGCGCCAGCAGCCAAGATCTAGTTCCTACCTACAATGAGCAGTTCTTC CASSQDLVPTYNEQFF
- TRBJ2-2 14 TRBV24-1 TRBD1 TGTGCCACCAGGGGGCAGGGGGATGCCGGGGAGCTGTTTTTT CATRGQGDAGELFF
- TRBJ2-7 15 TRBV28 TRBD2 TGTGCCAGCAGTTCTGCGGGAGGTGAGTCCTACGAGCAGTACTTC CASSSAGGESYEQYF